Below, 28 T cell receptor beta chains from the same sample are listed, as sequenced in a study of T-cell reconstitution after alpha-beta-depleted transplantation in children. Preparation of the TCRbeta library used unique molecular identifiers. In TCRdb, the PCR reads were re-called with MiXCR into one record per CDR3 protein. The data hold hundreds of thousands of distinct CDR3 sequences, with roughly 13% observed a single time. This specimen was PBMCs, mostly from graft donor cells, taken 360 days after TCRalphabeta/CD19-depleted stem cell transplant. The receptors shown here come from a male patient younger than 18 who had a stem cell transplant for acute myeloid leukemia, so the T cells may come from the graft donor.

This clonotype was counted a few times. The chain links TRBV20-1 to TRBJ2-3; 11 bases align to TRBD2. Germline V CDR1 and CDR2: DFQATT, SNEGSKA (reference sequence). This CDR3 contains 16 residues. J lost 1 base, V lost 6 bases, and 9 bases had no gene match. The CDR3 bases are TGCAGTGCCAATGGATTAGCGGGAGGGGGCACAGATACGCAGTATTTT. Translation gives CSANGLAGGGTDTQYF.

At least ten counts were recorded for this clonotype. The rearrangement joins TRBV20-1 to TRBJ2-7; D might be TRBD2 (5 bases). V was trimmed by 4 bases and J by 5 bases, leaving 18 bases between them. The CDR3 is made up of 14 amino acids. CDR1 is DFQATT and CDR2 is SNEGSKA in the germline V gene (reference sequence). CDR3 bases: TGCAGTGCTACAAAGGGATCTATCGGGAACGAGCAGTACTTC. Amino acids: CSATKGSIGNEQYF.

The chain carries TRBV5-5 and TRBJ1-5, with a weak D call TRBD1 (6 bases). The germline V gene has CDR1 SGHKS and CDR2 YYEKEE (reference sequence). The CDR3 has 16 amino acids. The V gene lost 0 bases and the J gene lost 2 bases, with 12 bases spanning the gap. CDR3 protein: CASSLVMGAGNQPQHF. The CDR3 nucleotides are TGTGCCAGCAGCTTGGTTATGGGGGCGGGCAATCAGCCCCAGCATTTT.

There are many counts of this clonotype. The chain has TRBV28 and TRBJ1-1; D unresolved. The germline V gene encodes CDR1 MDHEN and CDR2 SYDVKM. This CDR3 comprises 14 residues. The V end was cut by 2 bases, the J end by 0 bases, with 7 bases between. CDR3 region: CASSLSRLNTEAFF. CDR3 bases: TGTGCCAGCAGTTTAAGTCGCCTGAACACTGAAGCTTTCTTT.

This chain connects TRBV10-3 to TRBJ2-1; 8 nucleotides match TRBD2. With 4 bases clipped from V and 2 bases from J, the junction kept 7 bases outside the gene matches. The CDR3 sequence is 16 residues long. Germline V gives CDR1 ENHRY, CDR2 SYGVKD. CDR3 sequence (DNA): TGTGCCATCAGTGTGAAACGGGAGGGCCCCTACAATGAGCAGTTCTTC. Protein sequence: CAISVKREGPYNEQFF.

Comments on this clonotype: An end of the junction does not agree with germline; a read error may underlie this. The chain links TRBV11-1 to TRBJ2-7; no clear D gene. CDR3 length equals 12 residues. The germline gives CDR1 SGHAT, CDR2 FQDESV (reference sequence). The DNA of the CDR3 is TGTGCCAGCAGCTTAGGGAACTACGGGCAGTACTTC. This gives the protein CASSLGNYGQYF.

This clonotype was recorded a few times. The chain is built from TRBV3-1 and TRBJ2-7; no definite D call. CDR1 LGHDT and CDR2 YNNKEL come from the germline V gene (reference sequence). The CDR3 totals 14 residues. The V end was cut by 5 bases, the J end by 1 base, with 12 bases between. CDR3 coding DNA: TGTGCCAGCAGCGGAGCCCCTCTATCCTACGAGCAGTACTTC. Translating gives CASSGAPLSYEQYF.

The chain couples TRBV5-6 to TRBJ2-4; TRBD2 might be the D (5 bases). The CDR3 has 14 residues. V was clipped by 2 bases and J by 3 bases, with 9 bases between them. Germline CDR1 is SGHDT and CDR2 is YYEEEE. The CDR3, as DNA: TGTGCCAGCAGCTTCCGGGAAGTCAAAAACATTCAGTACTTC. Protein: CASSFREVKNIQYF.

The CDR3 DNA follows: TGTGCCAGCAGCCAAGACTCAGTAACCTACGAGCAGTACTTC. Residues: CASSQDSVTYEQYF. This chain uses TRBV14 with TRBJ2-7; D not certain. Trimming removed 0 bases from V and 2 bases from J, with 8 bases in between. This CDR3 region has 14 residues. CDR1 SGHDN and CDR2 FVKESK come from the germline V gene.

As for this clonotype: With a much larger clone just one base away, this may be a read error. The chain uses TRBV15 and TRBJ2-2; either TRBD1 or TRBD2 may fit D (6 bases each). The CDR3 length is 14 residues. With 1 base removed from V and 9 bases from J, the gap between germline ends came to 12 bases. CDR1 is LNHNV, CDR2 YYDKDF, per germline (reference sequence). In DNA form, the CDR3 reads TGTGCCACCAGCAGAGTTCGGGGGCCCCGGGAGCTGTTTTTT. It is translated as CATSRVRGPRELFF.

This clonotype came up many times. The chain couples TRBV27 to TRBJ2-7, with 9 bases lining up with TRBD1. V was pared by 7 bases and J by 2 bases, with 6 bases of the junction left unmatched. The germline V gene has CDR1 MNHEY and CDR2 SMNVEV (reference sequence). The CDR3 extends over 14 amino acids. CDR3 loop: CASTRDRATYEQYF. CDR3 in DNA: TGTGCCAGCACCCGGGACAGGGCCACCTACGAGCAGTACTTC.

The J gene is TRBJ2-1, the V gene TRBV12-3 or TRBV12-4, with 12 positions matching TRBD2. The CDR3 covers 17 residues. V lost 6 bases and J lost 8; bases outside the gene matches: 14. The CDR3 here is CASSPGLTSGRTYEQFF. For the CDR3, the DNA is TGTGCCAGCAGCCCCGGACTAACTAGCGGGAGGACTTATGAGCAGTTCTTC.

This chain connects TRBV27 to TRBJ2-5, with 8 bases aligning to TRBD2. The CDR3 contains 16 residues. CDR1 MNHEY and CDR2 SMNVEV come from the germline V gene (reference sequence). The J segment lost 5 bases and the V segment lost 3 bases, leaving 11 bases of the junction unmatched. This CDR3 reads CASSFSPLAGRETQYF. As DNA, the CDR3 is TGTGCCAGCAGTTTCTCACCCTTAGCGGGAAGGGAGACCCAGTACTTC.

Ten or more counts support this clonotype. J is TRBJ2-7 and V is TRBV7-2; D is possibly TRBD2 (6 bases). CDR1 SGHTA and CDR2 FQGNSA come from the germline V gene. CDR3 size: 14 residues. Deletions cut 4 bases from V and 0 bases from J, with 10 bases between. This chain's CDR3 is CASSYLAASYEQYF. CDR3 DNA sequence: TGTGCCAGCAGCTACTTAGCGGCCTCCTACGAGCAGTACTTC.

The table lists this clonotype with many counts. This chain links TRBV4-2 with TRBJ1-5; D gene unclear. V was pared by 0 bases and J by 2 bases, with 5 bases between. CDR3 length equals 14 residues. Germline V lookup: CDR1 LGHNA, CDR2 YNFKEQ. CDR3 sequence (DNA): TGTGCCAGCAGCCAAGAGGGTGGCAATCAGCCCCAGCATTTT. Residues: CASSQEGGNQPQHF.

This clonotype showed up just a few times. This rearrangement joins TRBV4-2 to TRBJ2-7, with TRBD1 as a possible D gene (6 bases). The CDR3 contains 15 residues. The ends were cut back, 1 base at V and 1 base at J, with 11 bases in the middle. Germline CDR1 reads LGHNA; CDR2 reads YNFKEQ. This chain's CDR3 is CASSQGVQGSYEQYF. CDR3 in DNA: TGTGCCAGCAGCCAAGGGGTTCAGGGGTCCTACGAGCAGTACTTC.

This clonotype appeared a few times. V usage is TRBV6-2 or TRBV6-3 and J usage is TRBJ2-3, with D perhaps matching TRBD2 (6 bases). Germline CDR1 MNHEY, CDR2 SVGEGT. CDR3 length equals 14 residues. V lost 2 bases, J lost 4 bases, and 10 bases lay in between. The CDR3 is CASSYTSLADTQYF. CDR3 sequence (DNA): TGTGCCAGCAGTTACACTAGCCTCGCAGATACGCAGTATTTT.

The sample holds many counts of this clonotype. The rearrangement uses TRBV4-3 and TRBJ2-7; 8 bases fit TRBD1. The germline V gene encodes CDR1 LGHNA and CDR2 YSLEER. CDR3 length equals 16 residues. The V gene end was trimmed by 2 bases and the J gene end by 2 bases; junction bases not matched to a gene: 8. CDR3 residues: CASSQLITGGTYEQYF. In DNA form, the CDR3 reads TGCGCCAGCAGCCAATTAATCACAGGGGGTACCTACGAGCAGTACTTC.

Notes on this clonotype: A read error is possible here, since a much larger clone lies one base away. The chain combines TRBV28 with TRBJ2-5, with D possibly matching TRBD1 (6 bases). Germline V gives CDR1 MDHEN, CDR2 SYDVKM. The CDR3 contains 14 residues. The CDR3 DNA follows: TGTGCCAGCAGTTTGGGACAAACCGAAGAGACCCAGCACTTC. Translating gives CASSLGQTEETQHF.

This clonotype has only a few counts. This sequence joins TRBV25-1 and TRBJ2-7, with 9 positions matching TRBD1. Germline values: CDR1 MGHDK, CDR2 SYGVNS. This CDR3 contains 18 residues. V was clipped by 2 bases and J by 5 bases; unmatched bases: 16. CDR3 amino acids: CASSEMGEGTGKEHEQYF. CDR3 nucleotide sequence: TGTGCCAGCAGTGAAATGGGGGAGGGGACAGGGAAGGAACACGAGCAGTACTTC.

This chain connects TRBV12-3 or TRBV12-4 to TRBJ1-2; 8 bases agree with TRBD1. V lost 4 bases and J lost 7; bases outside the gene matches: 8. This CDR3 region has 14 residues. Here the CDR3 reads CASSSPQGAVGYTF. The CDR3, as DNA: TGTGCCAGCAGTTCCCCCCAGGGGGCGGTTGGCTACACCTTC.

This clonotype was seen repeatedly, ten times or more. The V and J genes are TRBV6-2 or TRBV6-3 and TRBJ2-1, with a possible D match to TRBD2 (6 bases). The CDR3 has 15 residues. V gave up 7 bases and J gave up 3 bases, with 16 bases separating them. Germline lookup yields CDR1 MNHEY and CDR2 SVGEGT. The DNA of the CDR3 is TGTGCCAGCACCTCTTATCGGGAGTACTACAATGAGCAGTTCTTC. Its translation is CASTSYREYYNEQFF.

Many counts were recorded for this clonotype. The J gene is TRBJ2-5, the V gene TRBV5-1; D might be TRBD2 (5 bases). The CDR3 extends over 14 amino acids. The germline CDR1 and CDR2 sequences are SGHRS and YFSETQ. The ends were cut back, 1 base at V and 5 bases at J, with 12 bases in the middle. The CDR3 region has the DNA TGCGCCAGCAGCTTGTACTCTAGCAGGGAGACCCAGTACTTC. Translation gives CASSLYSSRETQYF.

This clonotype was seen a handful of times. J is TRBJ2-1 and V is TRBV5-7, with a tentative D call TRBD1 (5 bases). TRBV5-7 is known as an ORF, though its function is uncertain. The CDR3 is 15 amino acids. Trimming shortened V by 0 bases and J by 3 bases, and 10 bases separated the two germline ends. The CDR3 DNA follows: TGTGCCAGCAGCTTGGGGGCAGGGATCTACAATGAGCAGTTCTTC. Amino acids: CASSLGAGIYNEQFF.

This rearrangement joins TRBV20-1 to TRBJ2-3; D unclear. There are 14 residues in the CDR3. Germline V gene sequence: CDR1 DFQATT, CDR2 SNEGSKA (reference sequence). CDR3 in amino acids: CRIIGRPLTDTQYF. The CDR3 region has the DNA TGCAGAATAATCGGACGCCCCCTCACAGATACGCAGTATTTT.

At least ten counts were recorded for this clonotype. This chain connects TRBV27 to TRBJ2-7; 11 bases fit TRBD2. The length of the CDR3 is 15 residues. Germline loops: CDR1 MNHEY, CDR2 SMNVEV (reference sequence). V trimming: 5 bases; J trimming: 3 bases; junction bases outside the gene matches: 6. CDR3 in amino acids: CASSQRLAGLYEQYF. As DNA, the CDR3 is TGTGCCAGCAGTCAGAGACTAGCGGGGCTCTACGAGCAGTACTTC.

The J gene is TRBJ2-2, the V gene TRBV30; 11 bases align to TRBD2. CDR1 GTSNPN and CDR2 SVGIG come from the germline V gene (reference sequence). V lost 0 bases and J lost 7; bases outside the gene matches: 4. The CDR3 consists of 15 residues. CDR3 in DNA: TGTGCCTGGAGTGTAACGCTAGCGGGAGGCGGGGAGCTGTTTTTT. This sequence encodes CAWSVTLAGGGELFF.

This clonotype was seen at least ten times. In nucleotides, the CDR3 is TGCAGCGTACAGGGTTGGGAGACCCAGTACTTC. Its translation is CSVQGWETQYF. V usage is TRBV29-1 and J usage is TRBJ2-5, with D possibly TRBD1 on 6 matching bases. This CDR3 region has 11 residues. V shed 6 bases and J shed 5 bases, with 10 bases lying between them. Germline V CDR1 and CDR2: SQVTM, ANQGSEA.